Listed here are 27 T cell receptor beta chains from one sample, sequenced in a study of shared clonotypes between healthy human individuals. Data came from immunoSEQ multiplex PCR; TCRdb stores just in-frame clones and leaves some out. The sample has over 400,000 clones; 78% are singletons. Sequenced input: PBMCs. These receptors were taken from a woman between 40 and 50 years old in good health. Some clones in this sample may be carry-over from other donors' samples.

This clone came up once. The chain uses TRBV6-1 and TRBJ2-1, with D maybe TRBD1 (6 bases). CDR3 length: 13 residues. Germline CDR1 MNHNS, CDR2 SASEGT. The ends were cut back, 8 bases at V and 5 bases at J, with 13 bases in the middle. The CDR3: CASQGSWNNEQFF. In DNA form, the CDR3 reads TGTGCCAGCCAGGGGTCCTGGAACAATGAGCAGTTCTTC.

This chain uses TRBV2 with TRBJ2-7; 12 nucleotides align to TRBD2. CDR3 length equals 15 residues. Germline CDR1 is SNHLY and CDR2 is FYNNEI. The V gene end was trimmed by 6 bases and the J gene end by 5 bases; junction bases not matched to a gene: 8. The CDR3 sequence: CASRVLAGGVHEQYF. In DNA form, the CDR3 reads TGTGCCAGCAGAGTACTAGCGGGAGGCGTCCACGAGCAGTACTTC.

V usage is TRBV28 and J usage is TRBJ2-7; 7 bases fit TRBD1. The CDR3 is made up of 16 amino acids. CDR1 and CDR2 (germline): MDHEN, SYDVKM. Unmatched junction bases numbered 8, after V lost 3 bases and J lost 0 bases. CDR3 sequence: CASSFSGQANSYEQYF. The CDR3 coding sequence is TGTGCCAGCAGTTTCTCCGGACAGGCCAACTCCTACGAGCAGTACTTC.

This clone was detected only a few times. This chain uses TRBV15 with TRBJ2-3; TRBD1 aligns across 10 bases. The trim removed 1 base at V and 6 bases at J, leaving 7 bases unmatched. Per the germline V gene, CDR1 is LNHNV and CDR2 is YYDKDF (reference sequence). The CDR3 contains 16 residues. The CDR3 nucleotides read TGTGCCACCAGCAGAGGCAGGACAGGGGGTTCGGATACGCAGTATTTT. Encoded protein: CATSRGRTGGSDTQYF.

This clone was counted between two and nine times. V usage is TRBV28 and J usage is TRBJ2-1, with TRBD2 identical over 8 bases. The germline gives CDR1 MDHEN, CDR2 SYDVKM. This CDR3 region has 14 residues. J was trimmed by 0 bases and V by 6 bases; bases with no gene match: 1. CDR3 amino acids: CASRSGSSYNEQFF. CDR3 nucleotides: TGTGCCAGCAGAAGCGGGAGCTCCTACAATGAGCAGTTCTTC.

This chain joins TRBV11-2 and TRBJ2-5; a weak D match, TRBD2 (5 bases). Trimming shortened V by 0 bases and J by 3 bases, and 8 bases separated the two germline ends. The CDR3 totals 14 residues. CDR1 SGHAT and CDR2 FQNNGV come from the germline V gene. The CDR3 loop is CASSLDPGKETQYF. In DNA, the CDR3 is TGTGCCAGCAGCTTAGATCCGGGGAAAGAGACCCAGTACTTC.

CDR3 in DNA: TGTGCCAGCAGTGAATCCCTGGGGGACGGATGGGGCTACACCTTC. Protein sequence: CASSESLGDGWGYTF. V and J are TRBV2 and TRBJ1-2; tentative D call: TRBD1 (5 bases). The CDR3 spans 15 residues. V was clipped by 2 bases and J by 8 bases, with 18 bases between them. Germline V gene sequence: CDR1 SNHLY, CDR2 FYNNEI.

The chain links TRBV7-3 to TRBJ1-2, with D perhaps matching TRBD1 (5 bases). The V end was cut by 2 bases, the J end by 8 bases, with 12 bases between. Germline lookup yields CDR1 SGHTA and CDR2 FQGTGA. This CDR3 contains 13 residues. The DNA for the CDR3 is TGTGCCAGCAGCTTACGGCAGGGCGGCGGCTACACCTTC. It encodes CASSLRQGGGYTF.

The V gene is TRBV28, the J gene TRBJ1-4; the match to TRBD1 covers 9 bases. The V gene end was trimmed by 3 bases and the J gene end by 5 bases; junction bases not matched to a gene: 4. Germline CDR1 reads MDHEN; CDR2 reads SYDVKM. This CDR3 has 15 residues. The CDR3 here is CASSFLGQGNEKLFF. For the CDR3, the DNA is TGTGCCAGCAGTTTCCTCGGACAGGGGAATGAAAAACTGTTTTTT.

The sample holds one count of this clone. This chain links TRBV21-1 with TRBJ1-1. TRBV21-1 is shown as a pseudogene. The CDR3 is made up of 14 amino acids. CDR3 loop: CASSNPHWNTEAFF. Here the CDR3 DNA reads TGTGCCAGCAGCAACCCTCACTGGAACACTGAAGCTTTCTTT.

The CDR3 DNA is TGTGCCAGTAGTATACCCGGGAAGTTGAGCGAGCAGTACTTC. It translates to CASSIPGKLSEQYF. The chain links TRBV19 to TRBJ2-7; maybe TRBD2 (5 bases). The CDR3 totals 14 residues. The V and J ends lost 2 bases and 6 bases respectively, with 14 bases between them. Germline values: CDR1 LNHDA, CDR2 SQIVND (reference sequence).

This chain links TRBV19 with TRBJ2-2; the D gene is possibly TRBD2 (6 bases). CDR3 length: 17 residues. The germline CDR1 and CDR2 sequences are LNHDA and SQIVND (reference sequence). V was trimmed by 0 bases and J by 1 base, leaving 12 bases between them. The CDR3 DNA is TGTGCCAGTAGTATAGAGGGTCTAGCGAGGAACACCGGGGAGCTGTTTTTT. Translation: CASSIEGLARNTGELFF.

V gene TRBV5-1 combines with J gene TRBJ2-3; TRBD1 is a possible D gene (6 bases). Germline V gene lookup returns CDR1 SGHRS and CDR2 YFSETQ. This CDR3 comprises 15 residues. The germline V and J ends were trimmed by 0 bases and 1 base, with 9 bases remaining between them. The CDR3 here is CASSLDGGGTDTQYF. In DNA form, the CDR3 reads TGCGCCAGCAGCTTGGATGGGGGCGGCACAGATACGCAGTATTTT.

CDR3 protein: CAWGEGRLAKNIQYF. The DNA of the CDR3 is TGTGCCTGGGGAGAGGGGCGTTTAGCCAAAAACATTCAGTACTTC. This chain connects TRBV30 to TRBJ2-4; D tentatively fits TRBD1 or TRBD2 (5 bases each). This CDR3 spans 15 amino acids. Germline CDR1 reads GTSNPN; CDR2 reads SVGIG (reference sequence). The ends were cut back, 5 bases at V and 0 bases at J, with 14 bases in the middle.

The chain is built from TRBV19 and TRBJ2-7; the match to TRBD1 covers 9 bases. J gave up 3 bases and V 6 bases, and 9 bases lay outside the gene matches. Germline V lookup: CDR1 LNHDA, CDR2 SQIVND (reference sequence). The CDR3 totals 15 residues. Here the CDR3 DNA reads TGTGCCAGTAGGCCCGGGACAGGGACCTTCTACGAGCAGTACTTC. Its protein product is CASRPGTGTFYEQYF.

This clone was seen a handful of times. This chain uses TRBV27 with TRBJ2-2; TRBD1 aligns across 8 bases. Germline lookup yields CDR1 MNHEY and CDR2 SMNVEV (reference sequence). This CDR3 spans 17 amino acids. Germline trimming cut 7 bases from V and 1 base from J; bases unmatched to any gene: 11. The CDR3 nucleotides are TGTGCCAGCAATCCCTCCAGGGACAGGCTGAACACCGGGGAGCTGTTTTTT. Amino acid sequence: CASNPSRDRLNTGELFF.

The J gene is TRBJ2-1, the V gene TRBV7-2, with D maybe TRBD1 (6 bases). CDR3 length: 15 amino acids. Germline values: CDR1 SGHTA, CDR2 FQGNSA. Deletions cut 3 bases from V and 0 bases from J, with 9 bases between. CDR3 bases: TGTGCCAGCAGCTTTCAGGGGAGCTCCTACAATGAGCAGTTCTTC. The encoded protein is CASSFQGSSYNEQFF.

This chain links TRBV5-5 with TRBJ2-5; 7 positions agree with TRBD2. The CDR3 loop spans 14 amino acids. V was clipped by 10 bases and J by 4 bases; unmatched bases: 13. Per germline, CDR1 SGHKS and CDR2 YYEKEE (reference sequence). The CDR3: CAFAETPGGETQYF. CDR3 DNA: TGTGCCTTCGCCGAGACTCCGGGGGGAGAGACCCAGTACTTC. Full variable domain (missing parts from reference TRBV5-5 and TRBJ2-5): DAGVTQSPTHLIKTRGQQVTLRCSPISGHKSVSWYQQVLGQGPQFIFQYYEKEERGRGNFPDRFSARQFPNYSSELNVNALLLGDSALYLCAFAETPGGETQYFGPGTRLLVL.

This chain links TRBV19 with TRBJ1-5, with D perhaps matching TRBD1 (6 bases). V was cut by 7 bases and J by 0 bases, with 16 bases left in between. Germline CDR1 is LNHDA and CDR2 is SQIVND (reference sequence). This CDR3 has 16 residues. CDR3 loop: CASTSGARGSNQPQHF. In nucleotides, the CDR3 is TGTGCCAGTACCTCAGGGGCGAGGGGTAGCAATCAGCCCCAGCATTTT.

The chain uses TRBV19 and TRBJ2-1; D tentatively reads TRBD1 or TRBD2 (5 bases each). The CDR3 has 16 residues. V lost 3 bases to trimming and J lost 5 bases, with 17 bases between them. The germline V gene encodes CDR1 LNHDA and CDR2 SQIVND (reference sequence). The CDR3 nucleotides are TGTGCCAGTAGTATCCTCGGGGCACTAAGGAACAATGAGCAGTTCTTC. Translation: CASSILGALRNNEQFF. The full variable domain, in which reference TRBV19 and TRBJ2-1 provide the parts outside the CDR3, is DGGITQSPKYLFRKEGQNVTLSCEQNLNHDAMYWYRQDPGQGLRLIYYSQIVNDFQKGDIAEGYSVSREKKESFPLTVTSAQKNPTAFYLCASSILGALRNNEQFFGPGTRLTVL.

The chain recombines TRBV5-1 with TRBJ1-1; D not certain. The CDR3 has 14 residues. Per germline, CDR1 SGHRS and CDR2 YFSETQ. Trimming cost V 0 bases and J 3 bases, with 9 bases left between them. CDR3 coding DNA: TGCGCCAGCAGCTTGGGAGCTGTAGACACTGAAGCTTTCTTT. Residues: CASSLGAVDTEAFF.

The chain couples TRBV9 to TRBJ2-3; 7 nucleotides match TRBD2. V was clipped by 0 bases and J by 6 bases; unmatched bases: 7. CDR1 SGDLS and CDR2 YYNGEE come from the germline V gene. The CDR3 contains 15 residues. The CDR3 nucleotides read TGTGCCAGCAGCGTAGGGGCGGGAGACTCGGATACGCAGTATTTT. Amino acid sequence: CASSVGAGDSDTQYF. The full variable domain, in which reference TRBV9 and TRBJ2-3 provide the parts outside the CDR3, is DSGVTQTPKHLITATGQRVTLRCSPRSGDLSVYWYQQSLDQGLQFLIQYYNGEERAKGNILERFSAQQFPDLHSELNLSSLELGDSALYFCASSVGAGDSDTQYFGPGTRLTVL.

This chain connects TRBV7-9 to TRBJ2-1, with 9 bases fitting TRBD1. Germline trimming cut 5 bases from V and 10 bases from J; bases unmatched to any gene: 12. Germline V CDR1 and CDR2: SEHNR, FQNEAQ (reference sequence). The CDR3 has 15 residues. The CDR3 sequence is CASSLGTGTFWEQFF. The CDR3 DNA sequence: TGTGCCAGCAGCCTAGGGACAGGGACGTTTTGGGAGCAGTTCTTC.

V and J are TRBV7-6 and TRBJ2-3; 9 nucleotides line up with TRBD1. Germline loops: CDR1 SGHVS, CDR2 FNYEAQ. V lost 1 base to trimming and J lost 5 bases; unmatched junction nucleotides: 16. This CDR3 spans 19 amino acids. The CDR3 loop is CASSLEGGLGTGRKDTQYF. The DNA of the CDR3 is TGTGCCAGCAGCTTAGAGGGTGGCCTCGGGACAGGGCGTAAAGATACGCAGTATTTT.

The chain has TRBV7-8 and TRBJ2-1; TRBD1 might be the D (5 bases). Germline CDR1 reads SGHVS; CDR2 reads FQNEAQ. CDR3 length: 14 amino acids. With 5 bases removed from V and 5 bases from J, the gap between germline ends came to 13 bases. CDR3 region: CASSIGEQDNEQFF. The DNA of the CDR3 is TGTGCCAGCAGCATAGGGGAACAGGACAATGAGCAGTTCTTC.

V gene TRBV6-5 combines with J gene TRBJ2-7, with a possible D match to TRBD1 (5 bases). The germline V gene has CDR1 MNHEY and CDR2 SVGAGI. This CDR3 region has 14 residues. Trimming left V 6 bases short and J 3 bases short, with 15 bases between. The CDR3 is CASSGVDTYYEQYF. CDR3 sequence (DNA): TGTGCCAGCAGCGGAGTGGACACATACTACGAGCAGTACTTC.

This clone was seen just once. The rearrangement joins TRBV7-7 to TRBJ2-1; 7 bases fit TRBD2. V lost 8 bases to trimming and J lost 9 bases; unmatched junction nucleotides: 10. The CDR3 runs to 13 residues. The V gene's germline CDR1 is SSHAT and CDR2 FNYEAQ (reference sequence). The CDR3 sequence is CASRGVEGGEQFF. The CDR3 DNA is TGTGCCAGCCGGGGGGTTGAAGGCGGTGAGCAGTTCTTC.